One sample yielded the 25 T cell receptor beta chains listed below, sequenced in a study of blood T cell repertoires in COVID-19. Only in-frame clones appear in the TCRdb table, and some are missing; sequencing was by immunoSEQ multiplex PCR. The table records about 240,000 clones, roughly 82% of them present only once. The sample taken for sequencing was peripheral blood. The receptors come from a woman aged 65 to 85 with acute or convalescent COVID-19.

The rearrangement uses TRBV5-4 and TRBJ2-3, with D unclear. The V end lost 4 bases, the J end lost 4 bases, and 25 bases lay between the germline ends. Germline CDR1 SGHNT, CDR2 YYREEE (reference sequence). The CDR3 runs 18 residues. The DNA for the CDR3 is TGTGCCAGCAGCAAGATAACCCTAGGATTTTTGACCCCAGATACGCAGTATTTT. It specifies CASSKITLGFLTPDTQYF.

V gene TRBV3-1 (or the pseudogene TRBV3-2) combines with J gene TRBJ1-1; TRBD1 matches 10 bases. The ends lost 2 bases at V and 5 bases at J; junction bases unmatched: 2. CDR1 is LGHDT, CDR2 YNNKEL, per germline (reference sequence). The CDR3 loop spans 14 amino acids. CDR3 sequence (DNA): TGTGCCAGCAGCCAACCGGGACAGGGGACTGAAGCTTTCTTT. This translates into CASSQPGQGTEAFF.

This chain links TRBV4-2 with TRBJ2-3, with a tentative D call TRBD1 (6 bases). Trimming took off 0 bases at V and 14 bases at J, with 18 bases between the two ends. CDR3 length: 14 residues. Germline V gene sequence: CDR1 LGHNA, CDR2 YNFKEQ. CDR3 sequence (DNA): TGTGCCAGCAGCCAAGACAGTCGGGTGGGGGCTTGGTATTTT. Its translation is CASSQDSRVGAWYF.

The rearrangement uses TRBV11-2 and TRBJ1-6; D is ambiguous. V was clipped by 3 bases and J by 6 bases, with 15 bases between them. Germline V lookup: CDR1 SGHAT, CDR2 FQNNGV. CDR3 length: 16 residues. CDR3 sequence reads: CASSFIGSSGNSPLHF. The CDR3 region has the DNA TGTGCCAGCAGCTTTATAGGAAGTTCGGGTAATTCACCCCTCCACTTT.

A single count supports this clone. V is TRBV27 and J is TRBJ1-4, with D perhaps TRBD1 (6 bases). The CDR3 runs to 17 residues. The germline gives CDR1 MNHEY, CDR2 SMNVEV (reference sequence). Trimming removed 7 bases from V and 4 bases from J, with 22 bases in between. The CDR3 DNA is TGTGCCAGCAAAAAACTTCAGGGGACGGGCAATAATGAAAAACTGTTTTTT. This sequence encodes CASKKLQGTGNNEKLFF.

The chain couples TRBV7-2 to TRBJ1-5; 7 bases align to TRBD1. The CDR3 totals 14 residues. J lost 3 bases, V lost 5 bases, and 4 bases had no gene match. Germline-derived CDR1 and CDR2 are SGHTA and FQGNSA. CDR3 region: CASSDGTVNQPQHF. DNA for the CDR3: TGTGCCAGCAGCGACGGGACAGTCAATCAGCCCCAGCATTTT.

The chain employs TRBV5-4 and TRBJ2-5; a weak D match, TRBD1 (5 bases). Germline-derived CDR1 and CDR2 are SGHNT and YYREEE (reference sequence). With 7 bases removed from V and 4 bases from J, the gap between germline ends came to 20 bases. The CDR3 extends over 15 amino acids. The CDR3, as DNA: TGTGCCAGCCAAGACCGGCAACAGGCCATAGAGACCCAGTACTTC. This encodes CASQDRQQAIETQYF.

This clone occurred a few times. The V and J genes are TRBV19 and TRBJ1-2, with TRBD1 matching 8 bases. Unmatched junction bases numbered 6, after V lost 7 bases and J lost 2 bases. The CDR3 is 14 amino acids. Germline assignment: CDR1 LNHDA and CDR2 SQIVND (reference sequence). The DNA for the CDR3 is TGTGCCAGTAACACTAGGACAGGGAACTATGGCTACACCTTC. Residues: CASNTRTGNYGYTF.

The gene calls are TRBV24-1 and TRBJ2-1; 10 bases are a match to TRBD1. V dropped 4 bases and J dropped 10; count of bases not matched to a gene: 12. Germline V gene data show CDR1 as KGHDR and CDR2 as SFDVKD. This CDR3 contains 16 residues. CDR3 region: CATSDEPRQGAREQFF. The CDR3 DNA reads TGTGCCACCAGTGACGAACCGAGACAGGGGGCGCGGGAGCAGTTCTTC.

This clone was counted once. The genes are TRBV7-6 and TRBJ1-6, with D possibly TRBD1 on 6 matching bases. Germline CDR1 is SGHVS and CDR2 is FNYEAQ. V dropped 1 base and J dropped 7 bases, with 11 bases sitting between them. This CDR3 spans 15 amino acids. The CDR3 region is CASSLGAGENSPLHF. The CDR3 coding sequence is TGTGCCAGCAGCTTAGGGGCAGGGGAGAATTCACCCCTCCACTTT.

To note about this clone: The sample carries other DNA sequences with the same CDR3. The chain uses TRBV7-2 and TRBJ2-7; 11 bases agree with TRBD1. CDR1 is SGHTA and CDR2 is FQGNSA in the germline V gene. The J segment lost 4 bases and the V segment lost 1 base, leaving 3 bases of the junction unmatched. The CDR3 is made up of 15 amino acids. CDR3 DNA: TGTGCCAGCAGCTTAGGGACAGGGGGCTCTTACGAGCAGTACTTC. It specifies CASSLGTGGSYEQYF.

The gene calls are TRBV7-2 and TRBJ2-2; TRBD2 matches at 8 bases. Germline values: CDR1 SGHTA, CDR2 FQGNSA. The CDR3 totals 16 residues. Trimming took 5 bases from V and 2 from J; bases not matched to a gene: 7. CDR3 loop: CASSPRVAGNTGELFF. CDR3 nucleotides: TGTGCCAGCAGCCCCCGGGTAGCGGGAAACACCGGGGAGCTGTTTTTT.

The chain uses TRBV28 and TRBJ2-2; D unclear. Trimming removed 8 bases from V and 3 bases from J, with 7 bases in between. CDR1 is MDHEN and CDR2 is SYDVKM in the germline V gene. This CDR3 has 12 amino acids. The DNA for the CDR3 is TGTGCCAGCTCTCCTTACACCGGGGAGCTGTTTTTT. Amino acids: CASSPYTGELFF. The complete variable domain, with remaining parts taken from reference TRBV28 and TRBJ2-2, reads DVKVTQSSRYLVKRTGEKVFLECVQDMDHENMFWYRQDPGLGLRLIYFSYDVKMKEKGDIPEGYSVSREKKERFSLILESASTNQTSMYLCASSPYTGELFFGEGSRLTVL.

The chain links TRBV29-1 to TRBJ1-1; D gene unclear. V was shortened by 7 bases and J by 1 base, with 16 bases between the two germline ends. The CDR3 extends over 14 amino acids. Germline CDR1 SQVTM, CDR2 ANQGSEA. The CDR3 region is CSASSQARNTEAFF. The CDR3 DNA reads TGCAGCGCCTCGAGCCAGGCGAGGAACACTGAAGCTTTCTTT.

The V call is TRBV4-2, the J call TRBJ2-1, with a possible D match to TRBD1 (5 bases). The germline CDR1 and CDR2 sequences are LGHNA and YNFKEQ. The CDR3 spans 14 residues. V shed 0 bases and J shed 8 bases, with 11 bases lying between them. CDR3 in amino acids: CASSQESQGYEQFF. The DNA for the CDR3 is TGTGCCAGCAGCCAAGAATCCCAGGGCTATGAGCAGTTCTTC.

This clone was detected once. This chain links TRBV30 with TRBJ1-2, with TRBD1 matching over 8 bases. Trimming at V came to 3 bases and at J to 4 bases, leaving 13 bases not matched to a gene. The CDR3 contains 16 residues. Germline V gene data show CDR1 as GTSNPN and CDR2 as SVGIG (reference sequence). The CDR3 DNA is TGTGCCTGGAGCGCGAAAGGACAGGGACGGGTCTATGGCTACACCTTC. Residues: CAWSAKGQGRVYGYTF.

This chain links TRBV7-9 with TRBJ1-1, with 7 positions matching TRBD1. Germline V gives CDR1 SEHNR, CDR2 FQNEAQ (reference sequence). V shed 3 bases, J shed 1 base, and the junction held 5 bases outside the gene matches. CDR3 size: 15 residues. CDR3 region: CASSFFRDRNTEAFF. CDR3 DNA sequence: TGTGCCAGCAGCTTCTTCCGGGACAGGAACACTGAAGCTTTCTTT.

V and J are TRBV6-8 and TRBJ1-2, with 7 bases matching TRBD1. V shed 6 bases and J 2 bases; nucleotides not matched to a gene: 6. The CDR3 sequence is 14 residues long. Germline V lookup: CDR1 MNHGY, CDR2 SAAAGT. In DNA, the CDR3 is TGTGCCAGCAGACCGGGACAGTGGAACTATGGCTACACCTTC. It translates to CASRPGQWNYGYTF.

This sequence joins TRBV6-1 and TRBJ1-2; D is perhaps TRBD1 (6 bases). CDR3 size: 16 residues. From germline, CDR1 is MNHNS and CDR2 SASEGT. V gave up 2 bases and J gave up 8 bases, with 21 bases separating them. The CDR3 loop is CASSEFSAAGERGYTF. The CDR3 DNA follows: TGTGCCAGCAGTGAATTCTCGGCCGCAGGGGAACGGGGCTACACCTTC.

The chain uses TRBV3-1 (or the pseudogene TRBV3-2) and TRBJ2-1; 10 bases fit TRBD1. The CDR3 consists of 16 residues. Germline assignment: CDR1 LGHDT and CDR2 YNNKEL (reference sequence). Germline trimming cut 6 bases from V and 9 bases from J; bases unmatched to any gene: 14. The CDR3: CASRLTWDRGYGEQFF. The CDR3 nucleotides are TGTGCCAGCAGGCTTACCTGGGACAGGGGATACGGTGAGCAGTTCTTC.

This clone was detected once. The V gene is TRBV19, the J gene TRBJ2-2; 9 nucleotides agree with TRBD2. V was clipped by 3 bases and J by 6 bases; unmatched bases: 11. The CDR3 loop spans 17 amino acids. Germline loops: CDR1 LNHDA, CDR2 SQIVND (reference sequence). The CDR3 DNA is TGTGCCAGTAGTATTAAGTGGCTAGCGGGGTATGCCGGGGAGCTGTTTTTT. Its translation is CASSIKWLAGYAGELFF.

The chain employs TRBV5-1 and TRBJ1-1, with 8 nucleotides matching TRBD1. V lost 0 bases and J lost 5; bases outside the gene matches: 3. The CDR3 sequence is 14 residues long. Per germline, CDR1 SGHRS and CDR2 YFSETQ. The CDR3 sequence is CASSLETGVTEAFF. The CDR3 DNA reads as TGCGCCAGCAGCTTGGAGACAGGGGTAACTGAAGCTTTCTTT.

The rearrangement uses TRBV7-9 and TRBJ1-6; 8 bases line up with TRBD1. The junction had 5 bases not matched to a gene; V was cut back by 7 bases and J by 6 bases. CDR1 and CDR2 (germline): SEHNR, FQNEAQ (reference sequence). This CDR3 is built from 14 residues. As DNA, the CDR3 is TGTGCCAGCACCCAGGGGGCAAGTAATTCACCCCTCCACTTT. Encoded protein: CASTQGASNSPLHF.

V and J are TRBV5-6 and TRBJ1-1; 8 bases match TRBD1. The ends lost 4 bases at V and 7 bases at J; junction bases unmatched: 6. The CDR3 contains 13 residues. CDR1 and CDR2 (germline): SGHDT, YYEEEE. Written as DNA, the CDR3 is TGTGCCAGCAGCGGGACAGGCCTACTTGAAGCTTTCTTT. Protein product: CASSGTGLLEAFF.

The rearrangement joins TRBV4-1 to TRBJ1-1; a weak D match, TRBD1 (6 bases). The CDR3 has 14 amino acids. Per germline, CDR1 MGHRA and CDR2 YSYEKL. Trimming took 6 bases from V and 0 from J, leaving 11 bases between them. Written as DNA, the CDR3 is TGCGCCAGCAGATGGGACACTATGAACACTGAAGCTTTCTTT. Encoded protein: CASRWDTMNTEAFF.